This T cell receptor beta chain is drawn from a study of shared clonotypes between healthy human individuals. Assay used: immunoSEQ multiplex PCR; TCRdb lists only in-frame clones, some missing. This sample has approximately 470,000 clones, with approximately 80% found just once. With V trimmed by 3 bases and J by 0 bases, 5 bases remained unmatched. Germline assignment: CDR1 LGHNA and CDR2 YNFKEQ. This CDR3 comprises 15 residues. This clone was seen only a few times. The chain carries TRBV4-2 and TRBJ2-7; the match to TRBD2 covers 7 bases. The sequence derives from a woman aged 40 to 49 in good health. Some clones in this sample may be carry-over from other donors' samples. Source material: PBMCs. This CDR3 reads CASSQESGASYEQYF. The CDR3 coding sequence is TGTGCCAGCAGCCAGGAGAGCGGGGCCTCCTACGAGCAGTACTTC.